These 29 T cell receptor beta chains share one sample of origin, sequenced in a study of early T cells in non-severe SARS-CoV-2 infection. TCRdb reanalysed the 5' RACE reads using MiXCR and keeps one entry per CDR3 protein. The sample lists 30,000 to 40,000 distinct CDR3 sequences; about 7% were seen once. This specimen consisted of whole blood, obtained at baseline. These receptors were collected from an adult who was a healthcare worker with PCR-confirmed SARS-CoV-2 infection or an uninfected control (not recorded which).

This chain joins TRBV20-1 and TRBJ2-1; D unclear. The CDR3 length is 12 residues. V lost 3 bases to trimming and J lost 7 bases, with 10 bases between them. Germline V CDR1 and CDR2: DFQATT, SNEGSKA (reference sequence). CDR3 in DNA: TGCAGTGCTAGCAATCCAGAAAATGAGCAGTTCTTC. Protein sequence: CSASNPENEQFF.

The chain recombines TRBV29-1 with TRBJ1-1; D not resolved. This CDR3 comprises 13 residues. Trimming removed 1 base from V and 3 bases from J, with 9 bases in between. Per germline, CDR1 SQVTM and CDR2 ANQGSEA. The CDR3 region has the DNA TGCAGCGTTGAAGGGTCCGGACACACTGAAGCTTTCTTT. It codes for CSVEGSGHTEAFF. Together with reference TRBV29-1 and TRBJ1-1, the CDR3 gives the full variable domain: SAVISQKPSRDICQRGTSLTIQCQVDSQVTMMFWYRQQPGQSLTLIATANQGSEATYESGFVIDKFPISRPNLTFSTLTVSNMSPEDSSIYLCSVEGSGHTEAFFGQGTRLTVV.

This clonotype was seen ten or more times. The J gene is TRBJ2-2, the V gene TRBV29-1, with D perhaps TRBD1 (6 bases). V was clipped by 5 bases and J by 6 bases, with 7 bases between them. The germline gives CDR1 SQVTM, CDR2 ANQGSEA. The CDR3 is 11 amino acids. The CDR3 DNA is TGCAGCGTTAAGGGGGCCGGGGAGCTGTTTTTT. Translated, it gives CSVKGAGELFF.

This clonotype was seen ten or more times. The rearrangement joins TRBV12-3 or TRBV12-4 to TRBJ2-1; 13 bases line up with TRBD2. This CDR3 contains 16 residues. The V gene end was trimmed by 5 bases and the J gene end by 10 bases; junction bases not matched to a gene: 11. DNA of the CDR3: TGTGCCAGCAGTACCCTCCGGACTAGCGGGAGTGGAGAGCAGTTCTTC. Translation: CASSTLRTSGSGEQFF.

This clonotype was counted between two and nine times. The J gene is TRBJ2-7, the V gene TRBV27; D assignment may be TRBD1 or TRBD2 (6 bases each). Germline V gene lookup returns CDR1 MNHEY and CDR2 SMNVEV (reference sequence). This CDR3 has 15 residues. V was clipped by 5 bases and J by 0 bases, with 14 bases between them. CDR3: CASSRPGGGSYEQYF. CDR3 in DNA: TGTGCCAGCAGTCGCCCCGGGGGCGGCTCCTACGAGCAGTACTTC.

J is TRBJ2-3 and V is TRBV5-1; 9 bases align to TRBD2. The CDR3 has 16 residues. Germline trimming cut 0 bases from V and 2 bases from J; bases unmatched to any gene: 4. Looked up from germline, CDR1 is SGHRS and CDR2 is YFSETQ. The CDR3 DNA is TGCGCCAGCAGCTTGGGACTAGCGGAACCCACAGATACGCAGTATTTT. Translating it yields CASSLGLAEPTDTQYF.

This clonotype has a handful of counts. The chain is built from TRBV7-9 and TRBJ1-2, with D possibly being TRBD1 (6 bases). Trimming removed 3 bases at V and 4 bases at J, with 12 bases between. The length of the CDR3 is 14 residues. Germline V gene lookup returns CDR1 SEHNR and CDR2 FQNEAQ (reference sequence). CDR3 DNA sequence: TGTGCCAGCAGCTTCACCGACAGGTTCTATGGCTACACCTTC. Its translation is CASSFTDRFYGYTF.

The rearrangement joins TRBV6-2 or TRBV6-3 to TRBJ2-7, with TRBD2 matching over 12 bases. The CDR3 consists of 16 residues. J was trimmed by 4 bases and V by 6 bases; bases with no gene match: 10. The germline gives CDR1 MNHEY, CDR2 SVGEGT. The CDR3 DNA sequence: TGTGCCAGCAGCGCGGGACTAGCGGGCAATTTATACGAGCAGTACGTC. The encoded protein is CASSAGLAGNLYEQYV.

This clonotype was detected a few times. The CDR3 DNA reads as TGTGCCTGGAGTGTTAGCGGGTCCCCCTACAATGAGCAGTTCTTC. Translated: CAWSVSGSPYNEQFF. The chain recombines TRBV30 with TRBJ2-1; 7 bases match TRBD2. The CDR3 totals 15 residues. Germline-derived CDR1 and CDR2 are GTSNPN and SVGIG (reference sequence). J lost 2 bases, V lost 0 bases, and 4 bases had no gene match.

This chain uses TRBV4-3 with TRBJ1-5; D unresolved. The CDR3 is made up of 14 amino acids. Germline V lookup: CDR1 LGHNA, CDR2 YSLEER. The V end was cut by 1 base, the J end by 3 bases, with 7 bases between. The CDR3 bases are TGCGCCAGCAGCCAAGTGGGAAACAATCAGCCCCAGCATTTT. Residues: CASSQVGNNQPQHF.

Many counts were recorded for this clonotype. The J gene is TRBJ2-7, the V gene TRBV6-1; tentatively, D is TRBD2 (6 bases). The germline gives CDR1 MNHNS, CDR2 SASEGT. There are 13 residues in the CDR3. Trimming removed 9 bases at V and 4 bases at J, with 16 bases between. CDR3 sequence reads: CASSRGAGYEQYF. The CDR3 coding sequence is TGTGCCAGTTCAAGGGGTGCGGGATACGAGCAGTACTTC.

There are many counts of this clonotype. The chain has TRBV7-2 and TRBJ2-3, with D perhaps matching TRBD1 (5 bases). CDR1 and CDR2 from the germline V gene are SGHTA and FQGNSA. The CDR3 loop spans 18 amino acids. The ends were cut back, 2 bases at V and 3 bases at J, with 21 bases in the middle. CDR3 sequence: CASSLRVGVPQGTDTQYF. As DNA, the CDR3 is TGTGCCAGCAGCTTAAGGGTCGGTGTCCCCCAGGGTACAGATACGCAGTATTTT. Supplemented by reference TRBV7-2 and TRBJ2-3, the full variable domain reads GAGVSQSPSNKVTEKGKDVELRCDPISGHTALYWYRQSLGQGLEFLIYFQGNSAPDKSGLPSDRFSAERTGGSVSTLTIQRTQQEDSAVYLCASSLRVGVPQGTDTQYFGPGTRLTVL.

The chain combines TRBV24-1 with TRBJ2-2; TRBD2 agrees at 8 bases. V lost 3 bases to trimming and J lost 7 bases; unmatched junction nucleotides: 6. This CDR3 comprises 15 residues. Germline V CDR1 and CDR2: KGHDR, SFDVKD. The chain's CDR3 is CATSDPKRESGELFF. Written as DNA, the CDR3 is TGTGCCACCAGTGATCCTAAGCGGGAGAGCGGGGAGCTGTTTTTT.

This clonotype appeared a few times. The chain uses TRBV6-2 or TRBV6-3 and TRBJ2-1; no clear D gene. The CDR3 runs 15 residues. V was pared by 7 bases and J by 4 bases, with 17 bases between. Per the germline V gene, CDR1 is MNHEY and CDR2 is SVGEGT. CDR3 coding DNA: TGTGCCAGCACTTCTAGTTTAGACAATTACAATGAGCAGTTCTTC. Translating it yields CASTSSLDNYNEQFF.

This clonotype was picked up a small number of times. The V and J genes are TRBV21-1 and TRBJ2-7; the D segment call TRBD2 is taken from the table without a DNA check. TRBV21-1 is flagged as a pseudogene. This CDR3 spans 16 amino acids. CDR3 bases: TGTGCCAGCAGCAAGGCCAGCACTAGCGGGAGGGATGAGCAGTACTTC. Protein sequence: CASSKASTSGRDEQYF.

Regarding this clonotype: A much larger clone differs from this one at a single base, so this may be a read error. The V gene is TRBV5-1, the J gene TRBJ2-5, with 11 nucleotides matching TRBD2. Germline V CDR1 and CDR2: SGHRS, YFSETQ. The CDR3 loop spans 15 amino acids. Losses at the gene ends were 5 bases for V and 1 base for J; bases not matched to a gene: 4. The chain's CDR3 is CASRMGLAAQETQYF. CDR3 DNA: TGCGCCAGCAGAATGGGACTAGCGGCCCAAGAGACCCAGTACTTC.

This clonotype has just a few counts. This sequence joins TRBV20-1 and TRBJ2-1, with no clear D. Germline CDR1 is DFQATT and CDR2 is SNEGSKA (reference sequence). V lost 1 base, J lost 9 bases, and 7 bases lay in between. The CDR3 is 11 residues long. CDR3 residues: CSARVVTEQFF. The CDR3 region has the DNA TGCAGTGCTAGAGTCGTCACTGAGCAGTTCTTC.

This clonotype was counted at least ten times. V gene TRBV29-1 combines with J gene TRBJ2-1; a weak D match, TRBD2 (5 bases). Trimming stripped 4 bases from V and 4 bases from J, with 17 bases between. This CDR3 region has 15 residues. Germline loops: CDR1 SQVTM, CDR2 ANQGSEA. The CDR3 DNA follows: TGCAGCGTTGGGACTCAACGACCGACGTACAATGAGCAGTTCTTC. It is translated as CSVGTQRPTYNEQFF.

The chain carries TRBV4-3 and TRBJ2-2; D gene unclear. The germline V gene encodes CDR1 LGHNA and CDR2 YSLEER. V was cut by 0 bases and J by 1 base, with 9 bases left in between. CDR3 length: 16 amino acids. The CDR3 protein is CASSQDTSLNTGELFF. The DNA for the CDR3 is TGCGCCAGCAGCCAAGATACGTCTCTGAACACCGGGGAGCTGTTTTTT.

This clonotype was seen many times. The V and J genes are TRBV10-3 and TRBJ2-7, with 8 bases identical to TRBD2. Per germline, CDR1 ENHRY and CDR2 SYGVKD. The CDR3 is made up of 16 amino acids. After removal of 3 bases from V and 0 bases from J, the junction contained 7 bases not matched to a gene. DNA for the CDR3: TGTGCCATCAGTGAAGGCCGGGGGGGTAACTCCTACGAGCAGTACGTC. Its translation: CAISEGRGGNSYEQYV.

This clonotype was observed many times. This chain connects TRBV12-3 or TRBV12-4 to TRBJ2-2; 11 nucleotides agree with TRBD2. The trim removed 6 bases at V and 4 bases at J, leaving 4 bases unmatched. The CDR3 loop spans 15 amino acids. The CDR3 DNA reads as TGTGCCAGCAGCCCACTAGCGGGAGTCACCGGGGAGCTGTTTTTT. Translation: CASSPLAGVTGELFF.

This clonotype was recorded at least ten times. The rearrangement joins TRBV12-3 or TRBV12-4 to TRBJ1-3; possible D gene TRBD1, 6 bases. The length of the CDR3 is 15 residues. Trimming pared 6 bases from V and 4 bases from J, leaving 16 bases between. The DNA of the CDR3 is TGTGCCAGCAGCTTAATACCCGACAGGGGAAACACCATATATTTT. Translation gives CASSLIPDRGNTIYF.

Only a few counts were recorded for this clonotype. This chain uses TRBV6-5 with TRBJ1-5, with D perhaps matching TRBD1 (6 bases). Per the germline V gene, CDR1 is MNHEY and CDR2 is SVGAGI. The CDR3 sequence is 15 residues long. V lost 5 bases and J 6 bases, leaving 17 bases between the germline ends. CDR3 bases: TGTGCCAGCAGTCCCTCCACAGGGACCAGTCAGCCCCAGCATTTT. Translated: CASSPSTGTSQPQHF.

J is TRBJ2-2 and V is TRBV9; 12 nucleotides agree with TRBD2. V was pared by 0 bases and J by 4 bases, with 10 bases of the junction left unmatched. Germline V gene sequence: CDR1 SGDLS, CDR2 YYNGEE. The CDR3 has 19 residues. The CDR3, as DNA: TGTGCCAGCAGCGTAGGTCTAGCGGGAGGGCCTTTTACCACCGGGGAGCTGTTTTTT. This codes for CASSVGLAGGPFTTGELFF. Supplemented by reference TRBV9 and TRBJ2-2, the full variable domain reads DSGVTQTPKHLITATGQRVTLRCSPRSGDLSVYWYQQSLDQGLQFLIQYYNGEERAKGNILERFSAQQFPDLHSELNLSSLELGDSALYFCASSVGLAGGPFTTGELFFGEGSRLTVL.

This clonotype was counted at least ten times. The CDR3 DNA reads as TGCGCCAGCAGCTTGAGTGGCGGGAGTCGGGACGAGCAGTACTTC. This sequence encodes CASSLSGGSRDEQYF. This chain links TRBV5-1 with TRBJ2-7, with TRBD2 matching over 7 bases. The CDR3 has 15 residues. CDR1 SGHRS and CDR2 YFSETQ come from the germline V gene. Losses at the gene ends were 1 base for V and 5 bases for J; bases not matched to a gene: 9.

The chain employs TRBV6-2 or TRBV6-3 and TRBJ1-1; D is undetermined. Germline V CDR1 and CDR2: MNHEY, SVGEGT. The V end was cut by 5 bases, the J end by 1 base, with 5 bases between. This CDR3 region has 12 residues. The CDR3 bases are TGTGCCAGCAGTGACCCGAACACTGAAGCTTTCTTT. This gives the protein CASSDPNTEAFF.

This clonotype was detected many times. The J gene is TRBJ2-3, the V gene TRBV6-4; 8 bases are a match to TRBD2. This CDR3 has 14 amino acids. The germline V gene has CDR1 MRHNA and CDR2 SNTAGT. V lost 5 bases and J lost 6; bases outside the gene matches: 7. CDR3 sequence reads: CASSRLGGRDTQYF. The DNA of the CDR3 is TGTGCCAGCAGTAGGCTCGGCGGGAGGGATACGCAGTATTTT.

This clonotype is a singleton in its sample. A much larger clonotype is one base distant, so this may be a read error. The chain uses TRBV11-2 and TRBJ2-7; TRBD2 agrees at 10 bases. The CDR3 loop spans 14 amino acids. Germline assignment: CDR1 SGHAT and CDR2 FQNNGV. DNA for the CDR3: TGTGCCAGCAGCTTTCTAGCGGGAGCCTACGGGCAGTACGTC. As protein: CASSFLAGAYGQYV.

In its sample, this clonotype was seen many times. V and J are TRBV4-2 and TRBJ1-1; tentative D call: TRBD1 (5 bases). CDR1 is LGHNA, CDR2 YNFKEQ, per germline. This CDR3 has 13 residues. With 6 bases removed from V and 8 bases from J, the gap between germline ends came to 16 bases. The CDR3 region is CASRGTTKGEAFF. Written as DNA, the CDR3 is TGTGCCAGCAGAGGGACCACCAAAGGGGAAGCTTTCTTT.